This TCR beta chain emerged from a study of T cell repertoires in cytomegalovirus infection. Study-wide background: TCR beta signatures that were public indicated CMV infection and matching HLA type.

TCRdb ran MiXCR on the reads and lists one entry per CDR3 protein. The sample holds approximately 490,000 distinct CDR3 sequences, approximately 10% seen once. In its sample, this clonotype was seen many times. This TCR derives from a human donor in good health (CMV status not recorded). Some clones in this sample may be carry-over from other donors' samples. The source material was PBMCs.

The CDR3 DNA is TGTGCCAGCAGTACAGACAGGGGTTCCTACGAGCAGTACTTC. Its translation is CASSTDRGSYEQYF. The V gene is TRBV2, the J gene TRBJ2-7, with 8 nucleotides matching TRBD1. The CDR3 spans 14 residues. Germline CDR1 reads SNHLY; CDR2 reads FYNNEI. Trimming cost V 5 bases and J 1 base; bases outside gene matches: 4.